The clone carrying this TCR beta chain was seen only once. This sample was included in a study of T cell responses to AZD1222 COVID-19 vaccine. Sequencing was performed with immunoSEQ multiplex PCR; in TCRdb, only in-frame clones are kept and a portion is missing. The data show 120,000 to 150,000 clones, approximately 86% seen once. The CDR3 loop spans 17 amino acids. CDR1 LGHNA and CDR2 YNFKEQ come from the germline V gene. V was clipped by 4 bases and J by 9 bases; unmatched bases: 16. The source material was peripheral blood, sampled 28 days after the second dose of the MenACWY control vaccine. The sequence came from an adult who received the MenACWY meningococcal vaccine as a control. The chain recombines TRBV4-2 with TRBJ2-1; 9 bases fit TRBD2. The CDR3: CASSPRVSGGGASEQFF. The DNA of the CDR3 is TGTGCCAGCAGCCCTCGGGTTAGCGGGGGCGGGGCCAGTGAGCAGTTCTTC.